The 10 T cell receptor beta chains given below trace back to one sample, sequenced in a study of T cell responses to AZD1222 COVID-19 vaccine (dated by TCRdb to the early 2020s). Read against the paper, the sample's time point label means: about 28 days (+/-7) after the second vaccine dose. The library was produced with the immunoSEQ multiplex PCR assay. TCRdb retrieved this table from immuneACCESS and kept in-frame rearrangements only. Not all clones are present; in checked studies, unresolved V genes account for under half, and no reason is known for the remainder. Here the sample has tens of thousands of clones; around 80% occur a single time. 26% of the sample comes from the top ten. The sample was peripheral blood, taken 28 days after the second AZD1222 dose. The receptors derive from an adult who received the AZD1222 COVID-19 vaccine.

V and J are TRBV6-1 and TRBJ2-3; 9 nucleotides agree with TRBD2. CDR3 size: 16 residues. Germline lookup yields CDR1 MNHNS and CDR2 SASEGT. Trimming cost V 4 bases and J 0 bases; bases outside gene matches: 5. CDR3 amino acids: CASSATSGSSTDTQYF. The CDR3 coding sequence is TGTGCCAGCAGTGCCACTAGCGGGTCTAGCACAGATACGCAGTATTTT.

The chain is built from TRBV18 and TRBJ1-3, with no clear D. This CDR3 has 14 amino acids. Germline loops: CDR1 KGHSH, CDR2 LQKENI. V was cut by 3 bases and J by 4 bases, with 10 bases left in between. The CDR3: CASSPSAEGNTIYF. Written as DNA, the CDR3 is TGTGCCAGCTCACCGTCGGCAGAGGGAAACACCATATATTTT.

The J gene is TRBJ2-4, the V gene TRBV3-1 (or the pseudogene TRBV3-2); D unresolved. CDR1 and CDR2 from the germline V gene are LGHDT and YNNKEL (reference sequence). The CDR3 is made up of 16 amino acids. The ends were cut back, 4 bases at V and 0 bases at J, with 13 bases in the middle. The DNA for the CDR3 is TGTGCCAGCAGCCCTCTGTTGGAACAAGCCAAAAACATTCAGTACTTC. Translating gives CASSPLLEQAKNIQYF.

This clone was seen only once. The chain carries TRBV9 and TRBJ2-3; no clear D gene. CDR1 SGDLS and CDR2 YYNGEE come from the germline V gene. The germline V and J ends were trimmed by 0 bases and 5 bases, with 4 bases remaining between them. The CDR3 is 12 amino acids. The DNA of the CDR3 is TGTGCCAGCAGCGTAGAGCAAGATACGCAGTATTTT. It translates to CASSVEQDTQYF.

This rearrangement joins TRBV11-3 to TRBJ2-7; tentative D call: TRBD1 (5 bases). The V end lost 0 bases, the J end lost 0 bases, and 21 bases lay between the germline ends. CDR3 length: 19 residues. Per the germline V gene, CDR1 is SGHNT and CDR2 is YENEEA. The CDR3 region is CASSLERQRNPPSSYEQYF. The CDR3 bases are TGTGCCAGCAGCTTAGAGAGACAGAGGAATCCACCCAGCTCCTACGAGCAGTACTTC.

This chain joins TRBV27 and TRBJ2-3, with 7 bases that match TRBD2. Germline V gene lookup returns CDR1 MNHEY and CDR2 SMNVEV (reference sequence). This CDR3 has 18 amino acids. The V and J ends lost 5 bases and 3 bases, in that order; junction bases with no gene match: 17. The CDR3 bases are TGTGCCAGCAGTCGACGACCCCACCGTTGGGGGGGGACAGATACGCAGTATTTT. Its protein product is CASSRRPHRWGGTDTQYF.

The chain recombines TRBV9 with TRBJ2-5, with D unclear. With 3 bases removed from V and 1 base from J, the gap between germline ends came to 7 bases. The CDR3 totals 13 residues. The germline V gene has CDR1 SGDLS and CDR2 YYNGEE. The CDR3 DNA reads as TGTGCCAGCAGCGGGTTAGTCCAAGAGACCCAGTACTTC. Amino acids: CASSGLVQETQYF.

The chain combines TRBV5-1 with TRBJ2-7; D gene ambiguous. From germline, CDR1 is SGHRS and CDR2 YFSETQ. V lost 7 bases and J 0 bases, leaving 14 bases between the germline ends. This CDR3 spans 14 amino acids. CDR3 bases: TGCGCCAGCCGTAAGGGCCCGAGCTCCTACGAGCAGTACTTC. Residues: CASRKGPSSYEQYF.

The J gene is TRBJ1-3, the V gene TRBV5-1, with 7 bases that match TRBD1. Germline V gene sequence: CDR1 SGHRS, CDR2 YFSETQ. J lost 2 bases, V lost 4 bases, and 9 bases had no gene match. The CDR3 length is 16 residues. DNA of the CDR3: TGCGCCAGCAGCCTAGGGACAGCCAACCCTGGAAACACCATATATTTT. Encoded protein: CASSLGTANPGNTIYF.

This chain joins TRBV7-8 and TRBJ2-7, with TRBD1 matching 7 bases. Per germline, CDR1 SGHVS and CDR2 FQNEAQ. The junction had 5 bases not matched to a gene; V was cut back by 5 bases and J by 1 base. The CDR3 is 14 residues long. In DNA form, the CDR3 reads TGTGCCAGCAGCCCAAGGACAGGATCCTACGAGCAGTACTTC. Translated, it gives CASSPRTGSYEQYF. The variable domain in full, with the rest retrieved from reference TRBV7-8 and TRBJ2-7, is GAGVSQSPRYKVAKRGQDVALRCDPISGHVSLFWYQQALGQGPEFLTYFQNEAQLDKSGLPSDRFFAERPEGSVSTLKIQRTQQEDSAVYLCASSPRTGSYEQYFGPGTRLTVT.